This T cell receptor beta chain originates from a study of long-term antiretroviral therapy in people with HIV. The overall study: Collection dates of the earliest samples fall about a decade before the 2015 immediate-ART recommendation.

About this clone: Antigen specificity is unknown.

This CDR3 spans 18 amino acids. V dropped 5 bases and J dropped 1; count of bases not matched to a gene: 7. Germline V CDR1 and CDR2: SEHNR, FQNEAQ (reference sequence). The content of samples before DNA extraction was roughly 0.85-11 million cryopreserved PBMC. With survey level as its setting, the immunoSEQ assay was v3.0. The data were produced by immunoSEQ multiplex PCR, yet TCRdb's version contains in-frame clones alone and is incomplete. The sample comprises 20,000 to 30,000 clones, around 86% of which are singletons, and around 4.8% rests with the top ten. Overall study findings and caveats: Diversity remained lower than transplant donor controls, even though it increased after ART.

The receptor's source is a man aged 40-49 years with HIV. Sequenced here: unsorted PBMCs, sampled more than 2.6 years after starting antiretroviral therapy. J is TRBJ2-6 and V is TRBV7-9; the match to TRBD1 covers 11 bases. As DNA, the CDR3 is TGTGCCAGCAGCCCAGCAGGGACAGGGGGGTCTGGGGCCAACGTCCTGACTTTC. The encoded protein is CASSPAGTGGSGANVLTF.